A selection of T cell receptor beta chains follows, all from one sample in a study of CD8 T cell repertoires and HIV-1 epitope variants. Their antigens remain unidentified. Profiled with immunoSEQ multiplex PCR; TCRdb holds only in-frame clones, not every one. The data hold about 5,300 clones, with 50% to 70% observed a single time. Sequencing was performed on cultured CD8+ T cells derived from PBMCs. The receptor set was obtained from a male donor with HIV. Each CDR3 is given with its conserved first and last residue. A D gene is named only where the DNA matches it firmly. A row's size may be missing; if present it is once, few, many or a size class.

d_call clone_size j_call v_call cdr3_aa cdr3_nt
TRBD1 . TRBJ2-1 TRBV7-9 CASSLRTGGDEQFF TGTGCCAGCAGCCTTCGGACAGGGGGGGATGAGCAGTTCTTC
TRBD2 once TRBJ2-3 TRBV5-8 CASSPTSGKDTDTQYF TGTGCCAGCAGCCCCACTAGCGGGAAAGATACAGATACGCAGTATTTT
. . TRBJ2-1 TRBV19 CASSMSGLYNEQFF TGTGCCAGTAGTATGTCGGGACTTTACAATGAGCAGTTCTTC
. . TRBJ2-1 TRBV9 CASSVQTGSNEQFF TGTGCCAGCAGCGTACAAACAGGGAGTAATGAGCAGTTCTTC
. . TRBJ2-5 TRBV28 CASSGQAEIQETQYF TGTGCCAGCAGTGGGCAAGCGGAGATTCAAGAGACCCAGTACTTC
. . TRBJ1-1 TRBV6-5 CASSYSGGTEAFF TGTGCCAGCAGTTACTCCGGGGGCACTGAAGCTTTCTTT
. medium-sized TRBJ2-5 TRBV28 CASSSPLGGETQYF TGTGCCAGCAGTTCACCCCTGGGGGGAGAGACCCAGTACTTC
TRBD1 . TRBJ1-2 TRBV28 CASLLQGANYGYTF TGTGCCAGCCTCCTACAGGGGGCTAACTATGGCTACACCTTC
. few TRBJ2-7 TRBV21-1 CASSKDSGGTYEQYF TGTGCCAGCAGCAAAGATAGCGGGGGAACCTACGAGCAGTACTTC
. . TRBJ2-5 TRBV27 CASSSAGIDQETQYF TGTGCCAGCAGCTCCGCCGGGATAGATCAAGAGACCCAGTACTTC
. . TRBJ2-5 TRBV7-2 CASSLGSGVRETQYF TGTGCCAGCAGCTTAGGTTCGGGGGTCCGGGAGACCCAGTACTTC
. . TRBJ2-7 TRBV6-5 CASSDRLSYEQYF TGTGCCAGCAGCGACAGGTTGTCCTACGAGCAGTACTTC
. . TRBJ2-1 TRBV9 CASSGLRRNEQFF TGTGCCAGCTCAGGTCTGAGGAGGAATGAGCAGTTCTTC
. . TRBJ2-7 TRBV5-1 CASSLGHEQYF TGCGCCAGCAGCTTGGGGCACGAGCAGTACTTC
. once TRBJ2-7 TRBV7-8 CASSLAGGPYEQYF TGTGCCAGCAGCTTAGCAGGGGGACCCTACGAGCAGTACTTC
. . TRBJ1-6 TRBV5-6 CASRTTAYNSPLHF TGTGCCAGCAGGACGACCGCTTATAATTCACCCCTCCACTTT
. . TRBJ2-5 TRBV5-1 CASSLPGSGGGGETQYF TGCGCCAGCAGCTTGCCTGGCTCTGGAGGGGGCGGGGAGACCCAGTACTTC
TRBD2 . TRBJ2-1 TRBV5-1 CASSTGLAGGYNEQFF TGCGCCAGCAGCACGGGACTAGCGGGAGGTTACAATGAGCAGTTCTTC
. . TRBJ2-7 TRBV30 CAWSPLGRETYEQYF TGTGCCTGGAGTCCACTCGGACGGGAGACCTACGAGCAGTACTTC
. . TRBJ2-7 TRBV28 CASSSIYVRSLSSYEQYF TGTGCCAGCAGTTCAATCTATGTCAGGTCACTAAGCTCCTACGAGCAGTACTTC
. once TRBJ1-1 TRBV28 CASSPVLGNTEAFF TGTGCCAGCAGTCCAGTGCTAGGGAACACTGAAGCTTTCTTT
TRBD2 . TRBJ2-3 TRBV19 CASSIGLAGALTDTQYF TGTGCCAGTAGTATTGGGCTAGCGGGGGCCCTTACAGATACGCAGTATTTT
TRBD2 . TRBJ2-1 TRBV19 CATSLGAGVTYNEQFF TGTGCCACCTCTCTTGGGGCGGGAGTAACCTACAATGAGCAGTTCTTC
. . TRBJ2-2 TRBV6-5 CASSDRNTGELFF TGTGCCAGCAGTGACAGGAACACCGGGGAGCTGTTTTTT